This TCR beta chain was recorded in a study of control samples from healthy donors and cancer patients. The CDR3 totals 12 residues. CDR1 SGHRS and CDR2 YFSETQ come from the germline V gene. The V end lost 7 bases, the J end lost 6 bases, and 13 bases lay between the germline ends. This clone was counted only a few times. Measured with immunoSEQ multiplex PCR; TCRdb has only the in-frame clones, and not every one. The sample includes 100,000 to 150,000 clones, 90% of them seen just once. Specimen: blood. V usage is TRBV5-1 and J usage is TRBJ1-2; a weak D match, TRBD1 (6 bases). This clonotype originated in a man between 18 and 35 years old in good health. This CDR3 is CASYKGGDGYTF. The CDR3 DNA follows: TGCGCCAGCTATAAAGGGGGTGATGGCTACACCTTC.